These 21 T cell receptor beta chains came from one sample sequenced in a study of blood T cell repertoires in COVID-19. Sequencing was performed with immunoSEQ multiplex PCR; in TCRdb, only in-frame clones are kept and a portion is missing. This sample has approximately 150,000 clones, with roughly 86% found just once. The sequencing sample was made of peripheral blood. Receptors were obtained from a woman in her forties or fifties with acute or convalescent COVID-19.

The V gene is TRBV7-2, the J gene TRBJ2-1, with 16 bases that match TRBD2. Per germline, CDR1 SGHTA and CDR2 FQGNSA. The CDR3 has 19 amino acids. J lost 1 base, V lost 7 bases, and 10 bases had no gene match. The CDR3 DNA follows: TGTGCCAGCACTAAACCCGGGACTAGCGGGAGGGCGTCCTACAATGAGCAGTTCTTC. Protein sequence: CASTKPGTSGRASYNEQFF.

J is TRBJ2-7 and V is TRBV2; 8 bases map to TRBD1. This CDR3 spans 14 amino acids. V was clipped by 8 bases and J by 7 bases; unmatched bases: 13. From germline, CDR1 is SNHLY and CDR2 FYNNEI. The CDR3 coding sequence is TGTGCCAGCTTAATTGGACAGGGACGAGAAGAGCAGTACTTC. Translating it yields CASLIGQGREEQYF.

V gene TRBV29-1 combines with J gene TRBJ1-2, with 7 nucleotides matching TRBD1. Germline trimming cut 7 bases from V and 0 bases from J; bases unmatched to any gene: 5. From germline, CDR1 is SQVTM and CDR2 ANQGSEA. The CDR3 totals 13 residues. Here the CDR3 reads CSGGDRTNYGYTF. The CDR3 region has the DNA TGCAGCGGGGGGGACAGAACTAACTATGGCTACACCTTC.

The DNA for the CDR3 is TGTGCCACCAGTGACCCGGGACAGCCCGAGCAGTACTTC. As protein: CATSDPGQPEQYF. The V and J genes are TRBV24-1 and TRBJ2-7, with 7 bases matching TRBD1. V shed 4 bases, J shed 6 bases, and the junction held 5 bases outside the gene matches. Germline assignment: CDR1 KGHDR and CDR2 SFDVKD. There are 13 residues in the CDR3.

The V call is TRBV11-2, the J call TRBJ2-2; TRBD1 matches 8 bases. Germline V gene data show CDR1 as SGHAT and CDR2 as FQNNGV. This CDR3 has 14 amino acids. V was clipped by 6 bases and J by 4 bases; unmatched bases: 4. The CDR3 DNA reads as TGTGCCAGCAGGCCAACAGGGGGCACCGGGGAGCTGTTTTTT. It specifies CASRPTGGTGELFF.

In the case of this clone: An end of the junction differs from the germline gene, which may be a read error. This chain joins TRBV6-5 and TRBJ2-2; 8 bases match TRBD2. The CDR3 spans 16 residues. CDR1 MNHEY and CDR2 SVGAGI come from the germline V gene. CDR3 sequence reads: CASSHSPGLGAGELFF. In nucleotides, the CDR3 is TGTGCCAGCAGTCACTCCCCGGGACTAGGGGCCGGGGAGCTGTTTTTT.

This clone was recorded once. DNA of the CDR3: TGTGCCACCAGCAATGACAGGCTTTATCAGCCCCAGCATTTT. Protein: CATSNDRLYQPQHF. V usage is TRBV15 and J usage is TRBJ1-5; possibly TRBD1 for D (6 bases). The CDR3 has 14 amino acids. The V and J ends lost 4 bases and 5 bases respectively, with 12 bases between them. Per the germline V gene, CDR1 is LNHNV and CDR2 is YYDKDF (reference sequence). The variable domain in full, completed from reference TRBV15 and TRBJ1-5, reads DAMVIQNPRYQVTQFGKPVTLSCSQTLNHNVMYWYQQKSSQAPKLLFHYYDKDFNNEADTPDNFQSRRPNTSFCFLDIRSPGLGDTAMYLCATSNDRLYQPQHFGDGTRLSIL.

The chain uses TRBV4-3 and TRBJ2-3, with unresolved D. With 1 base removed from V and 2 bases from J, the gap between germline ends came to 10 bases. The V gene's germline CDR1 is LGHNA and CDR2 YSLEER. The CDR3 is 15 residues long. CDR3 nucleotides: TGCGCCAGCAGCCAAGCATATAGCTTCACAGATACGCAGTATTTT. Its protein is CASSQAYSFTDTQYF.

With respect to this clone: The same CDR3 is also encoded by other DNA sequences in this sample. The chain links TRBV9 to TRBJ1-1, with a tentative D call TRBD1 (6 bases). This CDR3 has 13 amino acids. Germline V lookup: CDR1 SGDLS, CDR2 YYNGEE. Trimming took 1 base from V and 4 from J, leaving 8 bases between them. The CDR3 DNA follows: TGTGCCAGCAGCGTAAGGGGGGGCACTGAAGCTTTCTTT. Encoded protein: CASSVRGGTEAFF.

This chain joins TRBV7-2 and TRBJ1-2; possibly TRBD1 for D (5 bases). Germline CDR1 and CDR2: SGHTA and FQGNSA. V lost 5 bases, J lost 0 bases, and 13 bases lay in between. The CDR3 is made up of 15 amino acids. This chain's CDR3 is CASSGRGETNYGYTF. In nucleotides, the CDR3 is TGTGCCAGCAGCGGCCGGGGGGAGACTAACTATGGCTACACCTTC.

The V and J genes are TRBV2 and TRBJ2-7; TRBD2 matches at 8 bases. V lost 5 bases, J lost 11 bases, and 8 bases stayed unmatched. Germline V lookup: CDR1 SNHLY, CDR2 FYNNEI. CDR3 length: 12 amino acids. Here the CDR3 reads CASSPGQAGEYF. In nucleotides, the CDR3 is TGTGCCAGCAGTCCTGGGCAAGCGGGAGAGTACTTC.

The table lists this clone with a count of one. The chain is built from TRBV7-2 and TRBJ2-2, with D tentatively TRBD2 (5 bases). There are 15 residues in the CDR3. Germline V lookup: CDR1 SGHTA, CDR2 FQGNSA. Trimming shortened V by 4 bases and J by 1 base, and 10 bases separated the two germline ends. The CDR3: CASSSSGVNTGELFF. The CDR3 DNA is TGTGCCAGCAGCTCGAGCGGCGTGAACACCGGGGAGCTGTTTTTT.

The genes are TRBV30 and TRBJ1-1; a weak D match, TRBD1 (5 bases). Trimming removed 4 bases from V and 4 bases from J, with 13 bases in between. The germline CDR1 and CDR2 sequences are GTSNPN and SVGIG (reference sequence). The CDR3 extends over 13 amino acids. For the CDR3, the DNA is TGTGCCTGGACAGGGAATTCACCCACTGAAGCTTTCTTT. It yields the protein CAWTGNSPTEAFF.

V gene TRBV6-6 combines with J gene TRBJ1-2; 10 bases fit TRBD1. The CDR3 runs 14 residues. The V and J ends lost 7 bases and 3 bases, in that order; junction bases with no gene match: 5. Germline V CDR1 and CDR2: MNHNY, SVGAGI (reference sequence). The CDR3 reads CASNSGQGDYGYTF. CDR3 DNA sequence: TGTGCCAGCAATTCAGGACAGGGGGACTATGGCTACACCTTC.

The genes are TRBV18 and TRBJ2-1; D is perhaps TRBD1 (6 bases). Trimming pared 3 bases from V and 6 bases from J, leaving 18 bases between. Germline assignment: CDR1 KGHSH and CDR2 LQKENI. CDR3 length: 16 amino acids. The CDR3 reads CASSPLLTGMVNEQFF. The CDR3 DNA follows: TGTGCCAGCTCACCCCTTCTGACAGGTATGGTCAATGAGCAGTTCTTC. The full variable domain, with the rest looked up from reference TRBV18 and TRBJ2-1, is NAGVMQNPRHLVRRRGQEARLRCSPMKGHSHVYWYRQLPEEGLKFMVYLQKENIIDESGMPKERFSAEFPKEGPSILRIQQVVRGDSAAYFCASSPLLTGMVNEQFFGPGTRLTVL.

The V and J genes are TRBV29-1 and TRBJ1-3, with D unclear. Trimming removed 7 bases at V and 8 bases at J, with 15 bases between. The germline V gene has CDR1 SQVTM and CDR2 ANQGSEA. This CDR3 is 12 amino acids long. CDR3 protein: CSAWYEGYTIYF. CDR3 in DNA: TGCAGCGCCTGGTATGAGGGATACACCATATATTTT.

The V gene is TRBV18, the J gene TRBJ2-1, with D possibly matching TRBD2 (5 bases). The CDR3 consists of 12 residues. Germline CDR1 is KGHSH and CDR2 is LQKENI. Trimming took off 3 bases at V and 8 bases at J, with 8 bases between the two ends. This chain's CDR3 is CASSPSSYEQFF. CDR3 DNA sequence: TGTGCCAGCTCACCTTCTAGCTATGAGCAGTTCTTC.

This chain connects TRBV5-3 to TRBJ1-6; perhaps TRBD1 as D (5 bases). TRBV5-3 is annotated as an ORF whose role is uncertain. Trimming stripped 0 bases from V and 9 bases from J, with 13 bases between. The CDR3 has 15 residues. CDR3 protein: CARSLAGGGLSPLHF. The DNA for the CDR3 is TGTGCCAGAAGCTTGGCGGGGGGAGGACTTTCACCCCTCCACTTT.

A single count supports this clone. The CDR3 DNA follows: TGTGCCAGCAGCAATCCGGGTAGCGAGCAGTACTTC. Residues: CASSNPGSEQYF. The chain has TRBV9 and TRBJ2-7; D unresolved. This CDR3 is built from 12 residues. V was clipped by 4 bases and J by 6 bases, with 11 bases between them. CDR1 and CDR2 from the germline V gene are SGDLS and YYNGEE.

The rearrangement uses TRBV7-2 and TRBJ2-3; 11 bases match TRBD2. CDR1 SGHTA and CDR2 FQGNSA come from the germline V gene. After removal of 5 bases from V and 6 bases from J, the junction contained 7 bases not matched to a gene. This CDR3 spans 15 amino acids. CDR3 residues: CASSLLAGEWDTQYF. The CDR3 bases are TGTGCCAGCAGCCTACTAGCGGGAGAGTGGGATACGCAGTATTTT.

The genes are TRBV27 and TRBJ2-2, with TRBD1 identical over 7 bases. This CDR3 region has 16 residues. Trimming cost V 1 base and J 3 bases; bases outside gene matches: 5. CDR1 MNHEY and CDR2 SMNVEV come from the germline V gene (reference sequence). The CDR3 loop is CASSLFEGADTGELFF. As DNA, the CDR3 is TGTGCCAGCAGTTTATTTGAGGGGGCGGACACCGGGGAGCTGTTTTTT.